This T cell receptor beta chain originates from a study of cytomegalovirus exposure and HLA in healthy donors. Study outcomes and limitations: A likely sequencing artifact accounted for one observed cluster of highly shared sequence variants.

On this clone: The antigen is not known.

Trimming cost V 6 bases and J 3 bases; bases outside gene matches: 9. The germline CDR1 and CDR2 sequences are MNHNY and SVGAGI (reference sequence). This CDR3 spans 15 amino acids. The PCR had 60 Vbeta and 13 Jbeta primers. Data came from immunoSEQ multiplex PCR; TCRdb stores just in-frame clones and leaves some out. Of about 200,000 clones listed, 82% were seen once; the top ten hold approximately 0.092%. Sequencing used PBMCs. This TCR came from a boy between 2 and 10 years old in good health and CMV-seronegative. V usage is TRBV6-6 and J usage is TRBJ2-7, with 9 nucleotides matching TRBD1. CDR3 residues: CASSRPGQGRYEQYF. In nucleotides, the CDR3 is TGTGCCAGCAGCCGCCCGGGACAGGGTCGCTACGAGCAGTACTTC.